The 32 T cell receptor beta chains in this list originate from one sample, sequenced in a study of blood T cell repertoires in COVID-19. This table comes from immunoSEQ multiplex PCR, and its TCRdb copy is limited to in-frame clones, with some not included. Of 270,000 or so clones listed, under 90% were seen once; the top ten hold about 3.2%. The specimen sequenced was peripheral blood. The receptor source for this set is a woman aged 60-70 years with active or convalescent COVID-19.

Worth noting for this clone: Other DNA sequences of this sample code for an identical CDR3. The chain has TRBV7-9 and TRBJ2-1; 8 positions agree with TRBD2. This CDR3 has 15 residues. Trimming at V came to 5 bases and at J to 1 base, leaving 4 bases not matched to a gene. Germline V CDR1 and CDR2: SEHNR, FQNEAQ (reference sequence). The CDR3 loop is CASSRTGGSYNEQFF. The CDR3 DNA reads as TGTGCCAGCAGCCGAACGGGGGGGTCCTACAATGAGCAGTTCTTC.

This clone appeared a few times. The rearrangement joins TRBV14 to TRBJ1-1; 8 bases map to TRBD1. Looked up from germline, CDR1 is SGHDN and CDR2 is FVKESK. J was trimmed by 3 bases and V by 1 base; bases with no gene match: 7. The CDR3 is 16 amino acids. The CDR3 DNA reads as TGTGCCAGCAGCCAAGGACAGGGGATGTGGTACACTGAAGCTTTCTTT. Translation gives CASSQGQGMWYTEAFF.

The genes are TRBV7-7 and TRBJ2-7; 9 nucleotides match TRBD1. Trimming removed 0 bases from V and 6 bases from J; junction bases left unmatched: 0. Per the germline V gene, CDR1 is SSHAT and CDR2 is FNYEAQ (reference sequence). This CDR3 has 13 amino acids. Written as DNA, the CDR3 is TGTGCCAGCAGCTTAGCACAGGGGGCCGAGCAGTACTTC. It encodes CASSLAQGAEQYF.

The CDR3 loop is CAVQGRYNYGYTF. The CDR3 region has the DNA TGTGCCGTTCAGGGCAGGTATAACTATGGCTACACCTTC. This chain uses TRBV6-5 with TRBJ1-2; D perhaps matches TRBD1 (5 bases). Germline V CDR1 and CDR2: MNHEY, SVGAGI. This CDR3 is 13 amino acids long. The V and J ends lost 11 bases and 1 base respectively, with 14 bases between them.

This chain connects TRBV19 to TRBJ2-3, with TRBD1 matching 8 bases. Germline CDR1 and CDR2: LNHDA and SQIVND (reference sequence). The V gene end was trimmed by 6 bases and the J gene end by 4 bases; junction bases not matched to a gene: 9. The CDR3 has 15 residues. The CDR3 reads CASRKTGDSADTQYF. CDR3 coding DNA: TGTGCCAGTAGGAAGACAGGGGATAGCGCAGATACGCAGTATTTT.

This clone was seen a single time. The chain couples TRBV5-1 to TRBJ2-2; possibly TRBD2 for D (5 bases). V was trimmed by 6 bases and J by 1 base, leaving 7 bases between them. This CDR3 comprises 13 residues. The germline gives CDR1 SGHRS, CDR2 YFSETQ. In nucleotides, the CDR3 is TGCGCCAGCACCGGGGAGAACACCGGGGAGCTGTTTTTT. Its translation is CASTGENTGELFF.

The J gene is TRBJ1-2, the V gene TRBV12-3 or TRBV12-4, with TRBD1 matching over 7 bases. This CDR3 is 13 amino acids long. Trimming at V came to 6 bases and at J to 8 bases, leaving 9 bases not matched to a gene. In nucleotides, the CDR3 is TGTGCCAGCAGCCTAGGGACAGTATACGGCTACACCTTC. This sequence encodes CASSLGTVYGYTF.

This clone showed up just a few times. The CDR3 loop reads CASSREPGQVNEKLFF. The CDR3 DNA reads as TGTGCCAGCAGCCGAGAGCCGGGACAAGTAAATGAAAAACTGTTTTTT. The chain carries TRBV3-1 (or the pseudogene TRBV3-2) and TRBJ1-4, with a possible D match to TRBD1 (6 bases). The germline V gene has CDR1 LGHDT and CDR2 YNNKEL (reference sequence). Deletions cut 4 bases from V and 5 bases from J, with 17 bases between. The CDR3 length is 16 residues.

This chain joins TRBV12-5 and TRBJ2-5, with 11 bases aligning to TRBD2. The CDR3 totals 17 residues. With 1 base clipped from V and 2 bases from J, the junction kept 6 bases outside the gene matches. Germline V gene data show CDR1 as LGHNT and CDR2 as FRNRAP. The CDR3 sequence: CASGLGFLAGGQETQYF. The DNA for the CDR3 is TGTGCTAGTGGTTTGGGGTTCCTAGCGGGGGGTCAAGAGACCCAGTACTTC.

The J gene is TRBJ2-5, the V gene TRBV7-9, with D possibly being TRBD1 (5 bases). This CDR3 contains 15 residues. Germline CDR1 and CDR2: SEHNR and FQNEAQ (reference sequence). The V end was cut by 5 bases, the J end by 4 bases, with 17 bases between. In DNA form, the CDR3 reads TGTGCCAGCAGCCCCGCGACCCACAGGCGAGAGACCCAGTACTTC. Protein product: CASSPATHRRETQYF. The full variable domain, its missing parts supplied by reference TRBV7-9 and TRBJ2-5, is DTGVSQNPRHKITKRGQNVTFRCDPISEHNRLYWYRQTLGQGPEFLTYFQNEAQLEKSRLLSDRFSAERPKGSFSTLEIQRTEQGDSAMYLCASSPATHRRETQYFGPGTRLLVL.

This clone was recorded a few times. The gene calls are TRBV5-1 and TRBJ2-7, with 7 nucleotides matching TRBD1. J gave up 5 bases and V 0 bases, and 5 bases lay outside the gene matches. The CDR3 covers 14 residues. Per germline, CDR1 SGHRS and CDR2 YFSETQ. The CDR3 DNA sequence: TGCGCCAGCAGCTTGGAGGGGGCAGGCGACGAGCAGTACTTC. It encodes CASSLEGAGDEQYF.

V usage is TRBV14 and J usage is TRBJ1-2, with 9 positions matching TRBD1. V was clipped by 4 bases and J by 7 bases; unmatched bases: 10. There are 15 residues in the CDR3. The germline CDR1 and CDR2 sequences are SGHDN and FVKESK. CDR3 protein: CASSRSLQGARGYTF. The CDR3 nucleotides are TGTGCCAGCAGCCGGTCCCTACAGGGGGCGCGTGGCTACACCTTC.

The gene calls are TRBV19 and TRBJ2-7; a possible D gene is TRBD1 (5 bases). The CDR3 totals 14 residues. The V gene lost 1 base and the J gene lost 1 base, with 8 bases spanning the gap. Germline V CDR1 and CDR2: LNHDA, SQIVND (reference sequence). The CDR3 loop is CASSIVDRSYEQYF. CDR3 nucleotides: TGTGCCAGTAGTATAGTCGACAGATCCTACGAGCAGTACTTC.

J is TRBJ1-5 and V is TRBV15, with 11 bases fitting TRBD1. The length of the CDR3 is 21 residues. Germline V CDR1 and CDR2: LNHNV, YYDKDF (reference sequence). Trimming removed 0 bases from V and 0 bases from J; junction bases left unmatched: 13. The CDR3 here is CATSRDNPGTGGTLSNQPQHF. For the CDR3, the DNA is TGTGCCACCAGCAGAGATAATCCCGGGACAGGGGGGACTCTTAGCAATCAGCCCCAGCATTTT.

The chain recombines TRBV28 with TRBJ1-3; D uncertain. This CDR3 contains 14 residues. Germline values: CDR1 MDHEN, CDR2 SYDVKM. Trimming pared 6 bases from V and 4 bases from J, leaving 13 bases between. The CDR3 loop is CASSATGKGNTIYF. The CDR3, as DNA: TGTGCCAGCAGCGCGACCGGGAAGGGAAACACCATATATTTT.

The sample holds a few counts of this clone. J is TRBJ1-2 and V is TRBV18, with TRBD1 matching over 7 bases. Germline values: CDR1 KGHSH, CDR2 LQKENI. The ends lost 4 bases at V and 5 bases at J; junction bases unmatched: 4. The CDR3 runs 13 residues. CDR3 DNA sequence: TGTGCCAGCTCACGTACAGGGGATTATGGCTACACCTTC. Protein sequence: CASSRTGDYGYTF. The full variable domain, in which reference TRBV18 and TRBJ1-2 provide the parts outside the CDR3, is NAGVMQNPRHLVRRRGQEARLRCSPMKGHSHVYWYRQLPEEGLKFMVYLQKENIIDESGMPKERFSAEFPKEGPSILRIQQVVRGDSAAYFCASSRTGDYGYTFGSGTRLTVV.

V usage is TRBV5-1 and J usage is TRBJ2-3; tentatively, D is TRBD1 (5 bases). Trimming shortened V by 4 bases and J by 0 bases, and 15 bases separated the two germline ends. Germline lookup yields CDR1 SGHRS and CDR2 YFSETQ. This CDR3 region has 16 residues. CDR3 region: CASSRQGSSSTDTQYF. In DNA, the CDR3 is TGCGCCAGCAGCAGGCAGGGAAGCTCCAGCACAGATACGCAGTATTTT.

The gene calls are TRBV6-5 and TRBJ2-7; the D is unclear. V was pared by 0 bases and J by 2 bases, with 8 bases between. CDR3 length: 14 amino acids. In germline, CDR1 is MNHEY, CDR2 SVGAGI. The CDR3 nucleotides are TGTGCCAGCAGTTACTCTGCGGCTACCTACGAGCAGTACTTC. Residues: CASSYSAATYEQYF.

This clone has just one count. The chain combines TRBV19 with TRBJ1-1; the D gene is possibly TRBD1 (5 bases). The CDR3 sequence is 17 residues long. With 3 bases removed from V and 2 bases from J, the gap between germline ends came to 19 bases. Looked up from germline, CDR1 is LNHDA and CDR2 is SQIVND (reference sequence). CDR3 loop: CASSMGDSAFYNTEAFF. CDR3 bases: TGTGCCAGTAGTATGGGCGACAGCGCTTTCTACAACACTGAAGCTTTCTTT.

The V and J genes are TRBV9 and TRBJ1-1; weak D call: TRBD1 (6 bases). The CDR3 has 14 amino acids. The V gene's germline CDR1 is SGDLS and CDR2 YYNGEE. The ends were cut back, 3 bases at V and 1 base at J, with 10 bases in the middle. CDR3 amino acids: CASSGQDTNTEAFF. The CDR3 DNA is TGTGCCAGCAGCGGACAGGACACGAACACTGAAGCTTTCTTT.

The chain employs TRBV3-1 (or the pseudogene TRBV3-2) and TRBJ2-3; 9 bases are a match to TRBD2. Germline V gene sequence: CDR1 LGHDT, CDR2 YNNKEL (reference sequence). The CDR3 spans 17 residues. V lost 5 bases and J lost 5; bases outside the gene matches: 14. The CDR3 nucleotides read TGTGCCAGCAGCTTCATGCCCTTAGCGGGGGAGAAAGATACGCAGTATTTT. The encoded protein is CASSFMPLAGEKDTQYF.

The chain has TRBV7-3 and TRBJ2-1; D possibly corresponds to TRBD1 (5 bases). Trimming stripped 4 bases from V and 4 bases from J, with 17 bases between. This CDR3 has 16 amino acids. Germline V gene lookup returns CDR1 SGHTA and CDR2 FQGTGA. The CDR3 region has the DNA TGTGCCAGCAGCTCCTTCGGTCCTCAGGGTTACAATGAGCAGTTCTTC. Protein sequence: CASSSFGPQGYNEQFF. Full variable domain (missing parts from reference TRBV7-3 and TRBJ2-1): GAGVSQTPSNKVTEKGKYVELRCDPISGHTALYWYRQSLGQGPEFLIYFQGTGAADDSGLPNDRFFAVRPEGSVSTLKIQRTERGDSAVYLCASSSFGPQGYNEQFFGPGTRLTVL.

The chain combines TRBV11-2 with TRBJ2-1, with 7 bases identical to TRBD1. V was clipped by 9 bases and J by 6 bases; unmatched bases: 8. The germline V gene encodes CDR1 SGHAT and CDR2 FQNNGV. The CDR3 covers 13 residues. The CDR3 region is CASQTRQGNEQFF. DNA of the CDR3: TGTGCCAGTCAGACACGACAGGGCAATGAGCAGTTCTTC. The entire variable domain, with the rest obtained from reference TRBV11-2 and TRBJ2-1, is as follows: EAGVAQSPRYKIIEKRQSVAFWCNPISGHATLYWYQQILGQGPKLLIQFQNNGVVDDSQLPKDRFSAERLKGVDSTLKIQPAKLEDSAVYLCASQTRQGNEQFFGPGTRLTVL.

This chain joins TRBV5-8 and TRBJ1-2; possible D gene TRBD1, 6 bases. The CDR3 has 12 amino acids. Germline CDR1 and CDR2: SGHTS and YDEGEE. Trimming removed 1 base at V and 8 bases at J, with 9 bases between. CDR3 loop: CASSLWGRGYTF. The CDR3 DNA follows: TGTGCCAGCAGCTTGTGGGGGCGAGGCTACACCTTC.

This clone was counted a few times. The chain joins TRBV3-1 (or the pseudogene TRBV3-2) to TRBJ1-2, with D possibly being TRBD1 (6 bases). Trimming stripped 1 base from V and 4 bases from J, with 22 bases between. The CDR3 has 18 amino acids. CDR1 and CDR2 (germline): LGHDT, YNNKEL (reference sequence). Written as DNA, the CDR3 is TGTGCCAGCAGCCAAGCGTCTGTGAGGCGAACAGGGCCCTATGGCTACACCTTC. Its protein product is CASSQASVRRTGPYGYTF.

The chain couples TRBV7-3 to TRBJ2-1; 16 bases fit TRBD2. Trimming took 5 bases from V and 0 from J; bases not matched to a gene: 7. From germline, CDR1 is SGHTA and CDR2 FQGTGA. The CDR3 is made up of 19 amino acids. CDR3: CASSPGTSGGVSSYNEQFF. CDR3 nucleotide sequence: TGTGCCAGCAGCCCAGGGACTAGCGGGGGGGTGTCCTCCTACAATGAGCAGTTCTTC.

The chain uses TRBV11-2 and TRBJ2-2, with a weak D call TRBD2 (5 bases). Trimming took 5 bases from V and 5 from J, leaving 18 bases between them. This CDR3 is built from 16 residues. The germline V gene encodes CDR1 SGHAT and CDR2 FQNNGV. The CDR3 region has the DNA TGTGCCAGCAGCCCAAACTCGGGGATGTCGACCGGGGAGCTGTTTTTT. It is translated as CASSPNSGMSTGELFF.

The rearrangement uses TRBV30 and TRBJ2-1; 9 positions agree with TRBD2. The CDR3 length is 15 residues. V shed 1 base, J shed 9 bases, and the junction held 10 bases outside the gene matches. Germline CDR1 GTSNPN, CDR2 SVGIG (reference sequence). The CDR3 DNA is TGTGCCTGGAGTGGAGCACTAGCGGGTGGGGGTGAGCAGTTCTTC. Residues: CAWSGALAGGGEQFF.

This clone was counted a few times. This chain uses TRBV10-3 with TRBJ2-2, with TRBD2 matching over 12 bases. Germline CDR1 ENHRY, CDR2 SYGVKD. After removal of 5 bases from V and 5 bases from J, the junction contained 12 bases not matched to a gene. The CDR3 contains 18 residues. In DNA form, the CDR3 reads TGTGCCATCAGTACTGCCCCGGCTGGGACTAGCGGGACCGGGGAGCTGTTTTTT. Its protein is CAISTAPAGTSGTGELFF.

V usage is TRBV7-9 and J usage is TRBJ2-1; D is possibly TRBD1 (5 bases). The CDR3 has 16 amino acids. From germline, CDR1 is SEHNR and CDR2 FQNEAQ (reference sequence). V lost 4 bases to trimming and J lost 3 bases, with 16 bases between them. CDR3 in DNA: TGTGCCAGCAGCTATAGTGTTTCGACAGACTACAATGAGCAGTTCTTC. It specifies CASSYSVSTDYNEQFF.

The chain links TRBV18 to TRBJ1-4, with D unresolved. The CDR3 runs 14 residues. Germline values: CDR1 KGHSH, CDR2 LQKENI. V was clipped by 1 base and J by 3 bases, with 6 bases between them. CDR3 DNA: TGTGCCAGCTCACCACTACAGTCTAATGAAAAACTGTTTTTT. Protein product: CASSPLQSNEKLFF.

The chain couples TRBV5-1 to TRBJ1-1; D is undetermined. Trimming took off 6 bases at V and 1 base at J, with 10 bases between the two ends. The CDR3 has 13 residues. Germline V gene lookup returns CDR1 SGHRS and CDR2 YFSETQ. CDR3 sequence: CASKSPGNTEAFF. The CDR3 nucleotides are TGCGCCAGCAAAAGCCCAGGGAACACTGAAGCTTTCTTT.